The clone carrying this T cell receptor (beta chain) was counted ten times or more. Antigen specificity is unknown. These data belong to a study of T cells after yellow fever vaccination. Turning to the study itself: Fractions low in cell number were prepared with SMART-Seq v4 Ultra Low Input.

Generation of TCR cDNA used 5'RACE template switching (which added a universal primer site and UMIs). TCRdb ran MiXCR on the 5' RACE reads and lists one entry per CDR3 protein. The sample holds 50,000 or so distinct CDR3 sequences, 6% to 8% seen once. Study-wide results and caveats: Sorted repertoires could include abundant contaminating clonotypes from bulk cells. Post-booster reappearance was seen for most primary-vaccination clones (around 96% CD4, about 88% CD8).

CDR3 length equals 13 residues. Trimming removed 2 bases at V and 4 bases at J, with 6 bases between. CDR1 and CDR2 (germline): SEHNR, FQNEAQ (reference sequence). The clonotype comes from a man aged 18 to 29 who received the YFV17D yellow fever vaccine. Sequences were derived from CD8+ T cells sorted from PBMCs, sampled less than 18 days after the first yellow fever vaccination. V and J are TRBV7-9 and TRBJ1-5; D gene uncertain. The CDR3 spells CASSLNTNQPQHF. The DNA for the CDR3 is TGTGCCAGCAGCTTAAACACAAATCAGCCCCAGCATTTT. The variable domain in full, completed from reference TRBV7-9 and TRBJ1-5, reads DTGVSQNPRHKITKRGQNVTFRCDPISEHNRLYWYRQTLGQGPEFLTYFQNEAQLEKSRLLSDRFSAERPKGSFSTLEIQRTEQGDSAMYLCASSLNTNQPQHFGDGTRLSIL.